This is a list of T cell receptor beta chains from one sample in a study of neurological immune-mediated disorders. TCRdb reprocessed the 5' RACE reads with MiXCR, giving one entry per CDR3 protein. The sample lists about 55,000 distinct CDR3 sequences; 4% were seen once. The specimen sequenced was CD4+ T cells from blood. The receptor source for this set is a woman aged 40 to 50 with multiple sclerosis. CDR3s include the opening cysteine and the closing phenylalanine or tryptophan. D genes are given only for firm matches. Size is stated for part of the rows, as once, few or many counts, or as a class when the clone is expanded.

18	TRBD2	many	TRBJ2-5	TRBV5-1	TGCGCCAGCACCATCCGACCGGGACTAGCGGGGGGGCCAGAGACCCAGTACTTC	CASTIRPGLAGGPETQYF
13	NA	many	TRBJ1-2	TRBV20-1	TGCAGTGCTGGAGGGGGACGGAGCTATGGCTACACCTTC	CSAGGGRSYGYTF
15	NA	many	TRBJ2-1	TRBV7-8	TGTGCCAGCAGCGCTGACACCGGGATCCACAATGAGCAGTTCTTC	CASSADTGIHNEQFF
16	NA	medium-sized	TRBJ1-4	TRBV10-3	TGTGCCATCAGTGAGTCGTCCGTCGGCATACCTGAAAAACTGTTTTTT	CAISESSVGIPEKLFF
13	NA	many	TRBJ2-3	TRBV9	TGTGCCAGCAGAGCTACTAGCACAGATACGCAGTATTTT	CASRATSTDTQYF
16	NA	many	TRBJ2-1	TRBV20-1	TGCAGTGCTAGAGTTCGTATGGCGGGGAATTTAGATGAGCAGTTCTTC	CSARVRMAGNLDEQFF
13	NA	many	TRBJ1-2	TRBV5-1	TGCGCCAGCAGCCTCGCGGGGACTGCTGGCTACACCTTC	CASSLAGTAGYTF
16	NA	many	TRBJ2-4	TRBV5-5	TGTGCCAGCAGCTTGAGTGGGTTGAAGGCCAAAAACATTCAGTACTTC	CASSLSGLKAKNIQYF
13	NA	many	TRBJ1-5	TRBV27	TGTGCCAGCAGTTTATTCCTCAATCAGCCCCAGCATTTT	CASSLFLNQPQHF
13	NA	many	TRBJ2-7	TRBV6-6	TGTGCCAGCAGTAAGGGGAGCTCCTACGAGCAGTACTTC	CASSKGSSYEQYF
14	NA	many	TRBJ2-1	TRBV20-1	TGCAGTGCTAGTAGGAGGGGTAGTGACAATGAGCAGTTCTTC	CSASRRGSDNEQFF
13	TRBD1	many	TRBJ2-4	TRBV7-2	TGTGCCAGCTTACAGGGGAACAAAAACATTCAGTACTTC	CASLQGNKNIQYF
13	NA	many	TRBJ1-2	TRBV2	TGTGCCAGCAGTCCGGCAGGTCCCTATGGCTACACCTTC	CASSPAGPYGYTF
13	NA	many	TRBJ2-1	TRBV10-3	TGTGCCACCCGGGGGTTGGGGGACAATGAGCAGTTCTTC	CATRGLGDNEQFF
17	TRBD1	many	TRBJ1-1	TRBV10-3	TGTGCCATCAGTCCTTGGACAGGGGGGTTTGGGAACACTGAAGCTTTCTTT	CAISPWTGGFGNTEAFF
14	NA	many	TRBJ2-1	TRBV5-1	TGCGCCAGCAGCACAGGGACACAATACAATGAGCAGTTCTTC	CASSTGTQYNEQFF
12	NA	many	TRBJ1-6	TRBV25-1	TGTGCCAGCAGGACAGGAGGGTCACCCCTCCACTTT	CASRTGGSPLHF
11	NA	many	TRBJ1-1	TRBV20-1	TGCAGTGCACACCGAACCACTGAAGCTTTCTTT	CSAHRTTEAFF
14	NA	many	TRBJ2-2	TRBV6-1	TGTGCCAGCAGGAGGAGTGGGTCCACCGGGGAGCTGTTTTTT	CASRRSGSTGELFF
15	NA	many	TRBJ1-4	TRBV20-1	TGCAGTGCTCAACAACGGCAGACAGGAAATGAAAAACTGTTTTTT	CSAQQRQTGNEKLFF
13	NA	many	TRBJ2-1	TRBV29-1	TGCAGCGTTGGGAGGGGGTCCTACAATGAGCAGTTCTTC	CSVGRGSYNEQFF
17	TRBD1	many	TRBJ1-6	TRBV4-1	TGCGCCAGCAGCCTACTAGGTCCGGACAGGGGAGATTCACCCCTCCACTTT	CASSLLGPDRGDSPLHF
11	NA	many	TRBJ1-5	TRBV12-3/TRBV12-4	TGTGCCAGCAGTTCCAGGGGCCCCCAGCATTTT	CASSSRGPQHF
17	NA	many	TRBJ1-3	TRBV20-1	TGCAGTGCTAGAGTTAGAGCGCTCGGACTGCCTGGAAACACCATATATTTT	CSARVRALGLPGNTIYF
13	TRBD2	many	TRBJ2-7	TRBV19	TGTGCCAGTAAGGCTAGCGGGGGCTACGAGCAGTACTTC	CASKASGGYEQYF
16	TRBD1	many	TRBJ1-3	TRBV12-3/TRBV12-4	TGTGCCAGCAGTTTAGCGCTAGGGACAGGGACTAACACCATATATTTT	CASSLALGTGTNTIYF
14	NA	many	TRBJ2-3	TRBV7-6	TGTGCCAGCAGCTTAGAGCAGGGGAGTGGTACGCAGTATTTT	CASSLEQGSGTQYF
13	TRBD1	many	TRBJ2-7	TRBV12-3/TRBV12-4	TGTGCCAGCAGCCGAGACAGGGGGCGGGAGCAGTACTTC	CASSRDRGREQYF
14	TRBD2	many	TRBJ2-2	TRBV12-3/TRBV12-4	TGTGCCAGCAGTCCGGGGGGGAACACCGGGGAGCTGTTTTTT	CASSPGGNTGELFF
14	NA	many	TRBJ1-1	TRBV6-5	TGTGCCAGCAGTGGCGCAGGCGGGTACACTGAAGCTTTCTTT	CASSGAGGYTEAFF
12	NA	many	TRBJ2-7	TRBV29-1	TGCAGCGTTGCCGGGGGCATCTACGAGCAGTACTTC	CSVAGGIYEQYF
14	NA	many	TRBJ2-1	TRBV7-2	TGTGCCAGCAGCCCCGCCGCCTACTACAATGAGCAGTTCTTC	CASSPAAYYNEQFF
15	TRBD1	few	TRBJ2-5	TRBV24-1	TGTGCCACCAGTCGGGGGGAACAGGGGGCAGAGACCCAGTACTTC	CATSRGEQGAETQYF
14	NA	many	TRBJ1-1	TRBV20-1	TGCAGTGCTAGAGATAAGCTGGGGAACACTGAAGCTTTCTTT	CSARDKLGNTEAFF
14	TRBD2	many	TRBJ2-1	TRBV20-1	TGCAGTGCTAGTCCTAGCGGGGGGTGGTATGAGCAGTTCTTC	CSASPSGGWYEQFF
14	NA	many	TRBJ1-1	TRBV20-1	TGCAGTGCTAGTCCCTCGGGCTTGAACACTGAAGCTTTCTTT	CSASPSGLNTEAFF
14	NA	many	TRBJ2-3	TRBV5-5	TGTGCCAGCAGCCCGGACACGATCACAGATACGCAGTATTTT	CASSPDTITDTQYF
14	NA	many	TRBJ2-2	TRBV4-1	TGCGCCAGCAGCCACCAGGGTTTCACCGGGGAGCTGTTTTTT	CASSHQGFTGELFF
15	NA	many	TRBJ1-1	TRBV18	TGTGCCAGCTCACCAGGGCCGGGTTTTAGCACTGAAGCTTTCTTT	CASSPGPGFSTEAFF
11	NA	many	TRBJ1-1	TRBV20-1	TGCAGTGCCCCATGGAACACTGAAGCTTTCTTT	CSAPWNTEAFF
15	TRBD2	many	TRBJ2-3	TRBV12-5	TGTGCTAGTGGTTTGGGACGGGGGGGCACAGATACGCAGTATTTT	CASGLGRGGTDTQYF
13	TRBD1	many	TRBJ2-7	TRBV29-1	TGCAGCGTTCGGGGACAGGGGGCACCCGAGCAGTACTTC	CSVRGQGAPEQYF
13	NA	many	TRBJ2-5	TRBV7-3	TGTGCCAGCAGCATTATCGGACAAGAGACCCAGTACTTC	CASSIIGQETQYF
15	NA	many	TRBJ2-2	TRBV3-1	TGTGCCAGCAGCCCGCAGGTCGTCGTTACCGGGGAGCTGTTTTTT	CASSPQVVVTGELFF
14	NA	many	TRBJ1-2	TRBV27	TGTGCCAGCAGTTTTCTGGGGGAGAACTATGGCTACACCTTC	CASSFLGENYGYTF
15	NA	once	TRBJ2-3	TRBV7-9	TGTGCCAGCAGCTTAGCGTTTGGGGCTGGGGATACGCAGTATTTT	CASSLAFGAGDTQYF
14	TRBD1	many	TRBJ2-7	TRBV10-2	TGCGCCAGCTCAGCCGGGACAGGGGCCTACGAGCAGTACTTC	CASSAGTGAYEQYF
15	NA	NA	TRBJ2-3	TRBV7-2	TGTGCCAGCAGCTTAGAGGGCTACTTCGGGGATACGCAGTATTTT	CASSLEGYFGDTQYF
16	NA	many	TRBJ1-3	TRBV6-5	TGTGCCAGCAAGAAGACGGTGTTTAGTGCTGGAAACACCATATATTTT	CASKKTVFSAGNTIYF
14	NA	many	TRBJ2-2	TRBV20-1	TGCAGTGCTAGTCAGGACCTTCGAGGCGGGGAGCTGTTTTTT	CSASQDLRGGELFF
15	NA	many	TRBJ2-1	TRBV14	TGTGCCAGCAGCCCTCGGACAGATTTCTACAATGAGCAGTTCTTC	CASSPRTDFYNEQFF
11	NA	many	TRBJ1-2	TRBV2	TGTGCCAGCGGTACAGGGTGGGGCTACACCTTC	CASGTGWGYTF
13	TRBD1	many	TRBJ1-2	TRBV25-1	TGTGCCAGCAGTGTCTCGACAGGGAGAGGCTACACCTTC	CASSVSTGRGYTF